The TCR beta chain under discussion was sequenced for a study of T cell responses to AZD1222 COVID-19 vaccine. Study results and limitations: Spike-specific TCR breadth and depth rose after two AZD1222 doses. A mostly white British donor set with more females was recruited, and clonal diversity was possibly underestimated. Reports say nearly half of spike-specific TCRs go after unmutated variant regions.

The table lists this clone with a few counts. Antigen: not known. The CDR3 spans 11 residues. V shed 0 bases and J shed 11 bases, with 7 bases lying between them. Second-dose timings of about 4 or about 12 weeks were pooled. Clones were sequenced by immunoSEQ multiplex PCR, and TCRdb holds only the in-frame ones, with some missing. The sample has roughly 150,000 clones; roughly 85% are singletons. The rearrangement links TRBV23-1 to TRBJ1-1; D unclear. TRBV23-1 carries the ORF label, with uncertain function. The TCR sequence derives from an adult who received the AZD1222 COVID-19 vaccine. The source material was peripheral blood, sampled 28 days after the second AZD1222 dose. This CDR3 is CASSQSVEAFF. CDR3 nucleotide sequence: TGCGCCAGCAGTCAATCCGTCGAGGCTTTCTTT.